The 9 T cell receptor beta chains listed next were all sequenced from one sample in a study of blood T cell repertoires in COVID-19. The method was immunoSEQ multiplex PCR; TCRdb's version includes in-frame clones alone and lacks a portion of them. The sample holds 250,000 to 300,000 clones, roughly nine tenths seen once. Sequenced sample: PBMCs or T cells enriched from blood (not recorded which). Receptors were obtained from a human donor in a cohort exposed to, infected with or recovered from COVID-19 (not recorded which). The donor label of this sample is uncertain.

This clone was found once. The chain is built from TRBV7-2 and TRBJ2-5; 8 positions agree with TRBD2. CDR1 SGHTA and CDR2 FQGNSA come from the germline V gene. The CDR3 is 16 residues long. Unmatched junction bases numbered 6, after V lost 1 base and J lost 2 bases. The CDR3 bases are TGTGCCAGCAGCTTAGATAGGACTAGCCGGCAAGAGACCCAGTACTTC. It is translated as CASSLDRTSRQETQYF.

The chain carries TRBV7-8 and TRBJ2-3; 7 positions match TRBD2. The germline gives CDR1 SGHVS, CDR2 FQNEAQ. Germline trimming cut 4 bases from V and 4 bases from J; bases unmatched to any gene: 8. This CDR3 has 15 residues. The CDR3 region is CASSSRTRGADTQYF. The CDR3, as DNA: TGTGCCAGCAGCTCCCGGACTAGAGGGGCAGATACGCAGTATTTT.

The V and J genes are TRBV7-2 and TRBJ1-6, with 9 bases fitting TRBD1. Trimming at V came to 5 bases and at J to 5 bases, leaving 16 bases not matched to a gene. Germline V gene sequence: CDR1 SGHTA, CDR2 FQGNSA. The CDR3 covers 19 residues. The CDR3 nucleotides read TGTGCCAGCAGCACCCGGACAGGGGTAATAGGGTCTAATAATTCACCCCTCCACTTT. Its protein is CASSTRTGVIGSNNSPLHF.

In its sample, this clone was seen a few times. The chain uses TRBV19 and TRBJ2-2; D might be TRBD1 (5 bases). Germline V gives CDR1 LNHDA, CDR2 SQIVND (reference sequence). Trimming removed 3 bases at V and 5 bases at J, with 10 bases between. The CDR3 is 14 residues long. DNA of the CDR3: TGTGCCAGTAGTATCGATCCAGGGACCGGGGAGCTGTTTTTT. Amino acid sequence: CASSIDPGTGELFF.

The CDR3 region is CASSQDTGGVYNEQFF. The DNA for the CDR3 is TGCGCCAGCAGCCAAGATACCGGGGGAGTCTACAATGAGCAGTTCTTC. The genes are TRBV4-3 and TRBJ2-1; D perhaps matches TRBD2 (6 bases). The V gene lost 0 bases and the J gene lost 3 bases, with 12 bases spanning the gap. Germline CDR1 reads LGHNA; CDR2 reads YSLEER. The CDR3 runs to 16 residues.

The chain recombines TRBV12-3 or TRBV12-4 with TRBJ1-1; D not certain. Trimming stripped 7 bases from V and 2 bases from J, with 11 bases between. The CDR3 is 13 residues long. This chain's CDR3 is CASTRGGNTEAFF. The CDR3 nucleotides are TGTGCCAGCACGCGGGGAGGAAACACTGAAGCTTTCTTT.

The chain joins TRBV7-3 to TRBJ2-3, with TRBD2 identical over 9 bases. Unmatched junction bases numbered 3, after V lost 1 base and J lost 4 bases. Germline CDR1 is SGHTA and CDR2 is FQGTGA. This CDR3 has 15 residues. In DNA, the CDR3 is TGTGCCAGCAGCTTAAGCGGGGGGGCCGCAGATACGCAGTATTTT. Translating gives CASSLSGGAADTQYF. The full variable domain, rest sourced from reference TRBV7-3 and TRBJ2-3, is GAGVSQTPSNKVTEKGKYVELRCDPISGHTALYWYRQSLGQGPEFLIYFQGTGAADDSGLPNDRFFAVRPEGSVSTLKIQRTERGDSAVYLCASSLSGGAADTQYFGPGTRLTVL.

The CDR3 nucleotides read TGTGCCAGTAGTCCGTTAGCGGGGGGCCACCAAGAGACCCAGTACTTC. This sequence encodes CASSPLAGGHQETQYF. The chain uses TRBV19 and TRBJ2-5; 10 bases line up with TRBD2. V shed 5 bases and J 0 bases; nucleotides not matched to a gene: 6. Germline CDR1 reads LNHDA; CDR2 reads SQIVND (reference sequence). The CDR3 covers 16 residues.

J is TRBJ1-3 and V is TRBV18; TRBD1 might be the D (5 bases). The CDR3 is 15 amino acids. Trimming took off 0 bases at V and 4 bases at J, with 10 bases between the two ends. The germline V gene encodes CDR1 KGHSH and CDR2 LQKENI. The CDR3 sequence is CASSPPEGPGNTIYF. CDR3 nucleotide sequence: TGTGCCAGCTCACCACCGGAGGGGCCGGGAAACACCATATATTTT. Variable domain in full (rest from reference TRBV18 and TRBJ1-3): NAGVMQNPRHLVRRRGQEARLRCSPMKGHSHVYWYRQLPEEGLKFMVYLQKENIIDESGMPKERFSAEFPKEGPSILRIQQVVRGDSAAYFCASSPPEGPGNTIYFGEGSWLTVV.